The 14 T cell receptor beta chains listed next were all sequenced from one sample in a study of early T cells in non-severe SARS-CoV-2 infection. A single record per CDR3 protein comes from TCRdb applying MiXCR to the 5' RACE reads. Of roughly 24,000 distinct CDR3 sequences listed, 4.5% to 6% are singletons. The sequenced material came from whole blood. Receptors originate from an adult who was a healthcare worker with PCR-confirmed SARS-CoV-2 infection or an uninfected control (not recorded which).

The rearrangement joins TRBV6-5 to TRBJ2-5; 8 nucleotides line up with TRBD1. Germline-derived CDR1 and CDR2 are MNHEY and SVGAGI. This CDR3 spans 15 amino acids. V was pared by 3 bases and J by 5 bases, with 8 bases of the junction left unmatched. The CDR3 sequence is CASSYPGTGRETQYF. The CDR3 coding sequence is TGTGCCAGCAGTTATCCCGGGACAGGTCGGGAGACCCAGTACTTC.

This clonotype occurred a few times. The chain recombines TRBV28 with TRBJ2-1; D is possibly TRBD1 (6 bases). The CDR3 sequence is 14 residues long. The germline gives CDR1 MDHEN, CDR2 SYDVKM. V dropped 2 bases and J dropped 4 bases, with 9 bases sitting between them. The CDR3 loop is CASSLGDTYNEQFF. CDR3 in DNA: TGTGCCAGCAGTTTAGGGGACACATACAATGAGCAGTTCTTC.

In its sample, this clonotype was seen many times. The chain employs TRBV11-2 and TRBJ1-2; 7 nucleotides match TRBD1. Germline assignment: CDR1 SGHAT and CDR2 FQNNGV. V shed 5 bases and J 4 bases; nucleotides not matched to a gene: 13. The CDR3 runs to 16 residues. The CDR3 DNA sequence: TGTGCCAGCAGCCCGATCCAGACAGGGCCGCTCTATGGCTACACCTTC. Protein sequence: CASSPIQTGPLYGYTF.

V gene TRBV24-1 combines with J gene TRBJ1-5, with D uncertain. The CDR3 sequence is 13 residues long. Germline V CDR1 and CDR2: KGHDR, SFDVKD. V was cut by 7 bases and J by 1 base, with 7 bases left in between. DNA of the CDR3: TGTGCCACCAGGGGCAAAAGCAATCAGCCCCAGCATTTT. This gives the protein CATRGKSNQPQHF.

This clonotype was detected ten times or more. The chain couples TRBV20-1 to TRBJ1-1; D call uncertain. With 4 bases removed from V and 7 bases from J, the gap between germline ends came to 7 bases. The CDR3 loop spans 10 amino acids. Germline assignment: CDR1 DFQATT and CDR2 SNEGSKA (reference sequence). CDR3 loop: CSATQVEAFF. CDR3 nucleotides: TGCAGTGCTACCCAGGTTGAAGCTTTCTTT.

The table lists this clonotype with many counts. The genes are TRBV5-6 and TRBJ1-1; 7 positions match TRBD1. CDR1 is SGHDT and CDR2 is YYEEEE in the germline V gene. The CDR3 is made up of 16 amino acids. The J segment lost 4 bases and the V segment lost 2 bases, leaving 11 bases of the junction unmatched. The CDR3 reads CASSLVYGGGGTEAFF. The CDR3 nucleotides are TGTGCCAGCAGCTTAGTTTACGGAGGGGGCGGCACTGAAGCTTTCTTT.

This clonotype was seen at least ten times. The rearrangement links TRBV27 to TRBJ2-1; 8 bases agree with TRBD2. CDR1 is MNHEY and CDR2 is SMNVEV in the germline V gene (reference sequence). V shed 3 bases, J shed 5 bases, and the junction held 9 bases outside the gene matches. The CDR3 consists of 16 residues. The CDR3 DNA follows: TGTGCCAGCAGTTTTAAGCCGGGGGGGCCAAACAATGAGCAGTTCTTC. Protein sequence: CASSFKPGGPNNEQFF.

This clonotype was picked up a small number of times. The rearrangement uses TRBV29-1 and TRBJ2-1; 9 bases match TRBD2. Germline V gene sequence: CDR1 SQVTM, CDR2 ANQGSEA. Unmatched junction bases numbered 11, after V lost 6 bases and J lost 5 bases. The CDR3 covers 15 residues. Here the CDR3 reads CSVKELAGVDNEQFF. As DNA, the CDR3 is TGCAGCGTAAAAGAACTAGCGGGCGTCGACAATGAGCAGTTCTTC.

This clonotype was seen ten or more times. The chain joins TRBV19 to TRBJ2-6; tentatively, D is TRBD1 or TRBD2 (5 bases each). Trimming stripped 6 bases from V and 1 base from J, with 16 bases between. This CDR3 has 17 residues. Germline assignment: CDR1 LNHDA and CDR2 SQIVND (reference sequence). CDR3 in amino acids: CASRPGARLSGANVLTF. The CDR3 nucleotides are TGTGCCAGTAGGCCCGGGGCAAGACTGTCTGGGGCCAACGTCCTGACTTTC.

This clonotype is medium-sized in the sample. It is unclear where the CDR3 begins or ends on the DNA, so no DNA is shown, and the CDR3 is as TCRdb lists it. The CDR3 loop reads CASSFGPGGSGNTIYF. The rearrangement uses TRBV13 and TRBJ1-3; the listed D gene, TRBD1, was not tested against the DNA. CDR1 and CDR2 (germline): PRHDT, FYEKMQ (reference sequence). The CDR3 length is 16 residues, termini included.

The chain has TRBV7-2 and TRBJ2-1, with TRBD2 matching 9 bases. Trimming at V came to 7 bases and at J to 2 bases, leaving 9 bases not matched to a gene. Germline CDR1 is SGHTA and CDR2 is FQGNSA. This CDR3 spans 16 amino acids. CDR3 DNA: TGTGCCAGCACCCCTAGCGGGGCTTTACCCTACAATGAGCAGTTCTTC. Translating it yields CASTPSGALPYNEQFF.

V usage is TRBV10-3 and J usage is TRBJ2-3, with D perhaps matching TRBD2 (5 bases). CDR3 length equals 13 residues. Between the trimmed V and J ends, which lost 7 bases and 0 bases, there was a span of 8 bases. The germline CDR1 and CDR2 sequences are ENHRY and SYGVKD. The CDR3 is CAIKPGSTDTQYF. DNA of the CDR3: TGTGCCATCAAACCGGGAAGCACAGATACGCAGTATTTT.

This clonotype was detected ten times or more. The chain carries TRBV5-4 and TRBJ2-5; no definite D call. Germline V CDR1 and CDR2: SGHNT, YYREEE (reference sequence). The ends were cut back, 0 bases at V and 4 bases at J, with 7 bases in the middle. The CDR3 runs 13 residues. The CDR3 protein is CASSLVGLETQYF. For the CDR3, the DNA is TGTGCCAGCAGCTTGGTAGGGTTAGAGACCCAGTACTTC.

Only a few counts were recorded for this clonotype. This chain links TRBV9 with TRBJ1-1; D ambiguous. The germline V gene encodes CDR1 SGDLS and CDR2 YYNGEE. The CDR3 is 15 residues long. V gave up 3 bases and J gave up 2 bases, with 14 bases separating them. The CDR3 here is CASSAYKSINTEAFF. The CDR3 nucleotides read TGTGCCAGCAGCGCCTACAAGAGTATCAACACTGAAGCTTTCTTT.